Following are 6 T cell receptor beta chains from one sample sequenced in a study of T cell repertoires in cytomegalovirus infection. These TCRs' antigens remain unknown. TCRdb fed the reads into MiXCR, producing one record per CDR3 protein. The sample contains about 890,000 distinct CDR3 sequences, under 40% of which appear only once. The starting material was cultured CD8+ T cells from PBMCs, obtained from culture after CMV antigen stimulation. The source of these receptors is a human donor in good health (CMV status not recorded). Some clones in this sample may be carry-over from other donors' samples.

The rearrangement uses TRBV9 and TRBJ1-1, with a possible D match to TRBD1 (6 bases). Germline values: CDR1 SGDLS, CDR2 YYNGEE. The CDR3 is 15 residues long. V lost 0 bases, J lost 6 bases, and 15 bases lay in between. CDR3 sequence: CASSVDRGRVAEAFF. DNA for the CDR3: TGTGCCAGCAGCGTAGATAGGGGGAGGGTCGCTGAAGCTTTCTTT. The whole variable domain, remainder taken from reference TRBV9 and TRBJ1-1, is DSGVTQTPKHLITATGQRVTLRCSPRSGDLSVYWYQQSLDQGLQFLIQYYNGEERAKGNILERFSAQQFPDLHSELNLSSLELGDSALYFCASSVDRGRVAEAFFGQGTRLTVV.

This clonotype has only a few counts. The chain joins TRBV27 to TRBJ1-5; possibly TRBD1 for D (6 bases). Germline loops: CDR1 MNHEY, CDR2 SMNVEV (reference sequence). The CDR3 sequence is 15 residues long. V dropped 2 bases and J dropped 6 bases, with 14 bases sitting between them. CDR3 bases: TGTGCCAGCAGTTTAGGCAGGGGTGGCACTCAGCCCCAGCATTTT. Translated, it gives CASSLGRGGTQPQHF.

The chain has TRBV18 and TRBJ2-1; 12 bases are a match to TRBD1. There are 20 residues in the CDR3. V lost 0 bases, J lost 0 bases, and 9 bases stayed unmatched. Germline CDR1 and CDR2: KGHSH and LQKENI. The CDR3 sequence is CASSPPGQGAIWGSYNEQFF. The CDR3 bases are TGTGCCAGCTCACCACCGGGACAGGGGGCGATCTGGGGCTCCTACAATGAGCAGTTCTTC.

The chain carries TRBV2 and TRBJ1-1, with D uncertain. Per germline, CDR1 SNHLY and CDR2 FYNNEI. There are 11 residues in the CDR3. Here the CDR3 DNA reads TGTGCAGTGGAGGGCAGGACTGAAGCTTTCTTT. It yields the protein CAVEGRTEAFF.

The CDR3 region is CASGYSARTEAFF. DNA for the CDR3: TGTGCCAGCGGATACAGTGCCCGGACTGAAGCTTTCTTT. This chain joins TRBV27 and TRBJ1-1; no reliable D call. Trimming stripped 8 bases from V and 5 bases from J, with 15 bases between. Germline V gene lookup returns CDR1 MNHEY and CDR2 SMNVEV (reference sequence). There are 13 residues in the CDR3.

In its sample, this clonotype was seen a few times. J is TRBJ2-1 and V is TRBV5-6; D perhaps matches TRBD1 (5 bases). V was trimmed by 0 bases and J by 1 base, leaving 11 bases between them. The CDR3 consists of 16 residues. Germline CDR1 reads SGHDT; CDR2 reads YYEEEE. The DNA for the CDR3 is TGTGCCAGCAGCTTGGTAAAAGGGGCATCCTACAATGAGCAGTTCTTC. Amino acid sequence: CASSLVKGASYNEQFF.